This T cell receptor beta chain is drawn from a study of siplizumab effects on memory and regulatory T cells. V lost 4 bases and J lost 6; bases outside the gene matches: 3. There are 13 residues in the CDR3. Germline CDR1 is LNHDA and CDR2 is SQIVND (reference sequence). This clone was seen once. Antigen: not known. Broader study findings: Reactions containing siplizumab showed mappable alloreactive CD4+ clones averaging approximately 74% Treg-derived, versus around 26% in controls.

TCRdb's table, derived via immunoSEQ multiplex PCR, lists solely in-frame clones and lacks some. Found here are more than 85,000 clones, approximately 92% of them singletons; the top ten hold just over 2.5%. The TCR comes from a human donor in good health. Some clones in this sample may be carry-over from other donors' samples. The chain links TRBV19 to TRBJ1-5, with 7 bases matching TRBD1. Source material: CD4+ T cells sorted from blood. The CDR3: CASSTSGGQPQHF. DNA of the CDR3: TGTGCCAGTAGTACGTCAGGGGGTCAGCCCCAGCATTTT.